This passage covers 23 T cell receptor beta chains from one sample sequenced in a study of T cell responses to AZD1222 COVID-19 vaccine. Clones were sequenced by immunoSEQ multiplex PCR, and TCRdb holds only the in-frame ones, with some missing. Of roughly 120,000 clones in the sample, approximately 90% were seen once. The sample here was peripheral blood, taken 28 days after the second AZD1222 dose. These receptors all stem from an adult who received the AZD1222 COVID-19 vaccine.

The V gene is TRBV18, the J gene TRBJ2-5, with TRBD1 matching 8 bases. Looked up from germline, CDR1 is KGHSH and CDR2 is LQKENI. The CDR3 is 15 residues long. V lost 3 bases, J lost 5 bases, and 8 bases stayed unmatched. CDR3 loop: CASSPLDRVGETQYF. CDR3 nucleotides: TGTGCCAGCTCACCCCTGGACAGGGTAGGGGAGACCCAGTACTTC.

The chain is built from TRBV6-5 and TRBJ1-1, with D unclear. This CDR3 has 14 residues. With 6 bases removed from V and 1 base from J, the gap between germline ends came to 12 bases. The V gene's germline CDR1 is MNHEY and CDR2 SVGAGI. The CDR3 DNA follows: TGTGCCAGCAGCCCCGATTGGGAGAACACTGAAGCTTTCTTT. This codes for CASSPDWENTEAFF.

The rearrangement uses TRBV19 and TRBJ2-5; TRBD1 matches at 7 bases. CDR3 length: 15 residues. With V trimmed by 6 bases and J by 2 bases, 9 bases remained unmatched. Germline V gene sequence: CDR1 LNHDA, CDR2 SQIVND (reference sequence). This CDR3 is CASRATTGNQETQYF. Written as DNA, the CDR3 is TGTGCCAGTAGGGCCACGACAGGGAATCAAGAGACCCAGTACTTC.

The CDR3 sequence is CASSQDTRPNQPQHF. CDR3 sequence (DNA): TGTGCCAGCAGCCAAGATACCCGTCCCAATCAGCCCCAGCATTTT. The chain links TRBV3-1 (or the pseudogene TRBV3-2) to TRBJ1-5; D is ambiguous. The ends were cut back, 0 bases at V and 3 bases at J, with 9 bases in the middle. The CDR3 length is 15 residues. Germline CDR1 LGHDT, CDR2 YNNKEL (reference sequence).

The rearrangement links TRBV5-6 to TRBJ1-4; possibly TRBD1 for D (5 bases). The CDR3 is 15 residues long. Germline loops: CDR1 SGHDT, CDR2 YYEEEE. V was shortened by 4 bases and J by 7 bases, with 17 bases between the two germline ends. CDR3 DNA sequence: TGTGCCAGCAGCACCGGACATCTTTGGGGTGAAAAACTGTTTTTT. Protein: CASSTGHLWGEKLFF.

The V and J genes are TRBV6-5 and TRBJ2-3; D uncertain. Germline V gene sequence: CDR1 MNHEY, CDR2 SVGAGI. Trimming took 0 bases from V and 3 from J, leaving 13 bases between them. The CDR3 sequence is 16 residues long. The CDR3 loop reads CASSYSSAKGTDTQYF. As DNA, the CDR3 is TGTGCCAGCAGTTACTCGTCAGCAAAAGGGACAGATACGCAGTATTTT.

The V gene is TRBV11-2, the J gene TRBJ1-2, with 8 positions matching TRBD1. With V trimmed by 4 bases and J by 6 bases, 10 bases remained unmatched. The germline CDR1 and CDR2 sequences are SGHAT and FQNNGV. The CDR3 has 15 amino acids. The CDR3 DNA reads TGTGCCAGCAGCTCTTTAAGGACAGGGATAAATGGCTACACCTTC. Its protein is CASSSLRTGINGYTF.

The chain joins TRBV7-9 to TRBJ2-7; a weak D match, TRBD2 (6 bases). Germline loops: CDR1 SEHNR, CDR2 FQNEAQ (reference sequence). The CDR3 sequence is 13 residues long. V was cut by 5 bases and J by 5 bases, with 13 bases left in between. The CDR3 DNA is TGTGCCAGCAGCCGCGGGACTTCCGACGAGCAGTACTTC. This gives the protein CASSRGTSDEQYF.

This sequence joins TRBV21-1 and TRBJ2-3; no check of the table's D call, TRBD1, against the DNA was made. TRBV21-1 is given as a pseudogene. The CDR3 spans 16 residues. The CDR3 DNA reads TGTGCCAGCAGCAAACGCCGGGACAGGGGGCTAGATACGCAGTATTTT. This translates into CASSKRRDRGLDTQYF.

This clone was detected only once. This rearrangement joins TRBV20-1 to TRBJ1-2; a weak D match, TRBD1 (6 bases). CDR3 length equals 11 residues. The V gene lost 4 bases and the J gene lost 7 bases, with 10 bases spanning the gap. Germline V gives CDR1 DFQATT, CDR2 SNEGSKA (reference sequence). This CDR3 reads CSATQGLGYTF. CDR3 coding DNA: TGCAGTGCTACACAGGGACTTGGCTACACCTTC.

J is TRBJ2-3 and V is TRBV15; possibly TRBD2 for D (6 bases). V lost 5 bases and J lost 6, with 12 bases in between. The CDR3 contains 13 residues. Germline V lookup: CDR1 LNHNV, CDR2 YYDKDF (reference sequence). DNA for the CDR3: TGTGCCACCAGCTACCACCGGGGGGATACGCAGTATTTT. Residues: CATSYHRGDTQYF.

Note on this clone: Other DNA sequences in the same sample also yield this CDR3. DNA of the CDR3: TGCGCCAGCAGCTTGACAGGTAACACTGAAGCTTTCTTT. Translating it yields CASSLTGNTEAFF. The chain combines TRBV5-1 with TRBJ1-1; TRBD1 is a possible D gene (5 bases). Trimming left V 1 base short and J 2 bases short, with 6 bases between. This CDR3 is built from 13 residues. Germline CDR1 SGHRS, CDR2 YFSETQ.

The gene calls are TRBV19 and TRBJ2-7; tentatively, D is TRBD1 (6 bases). The CDR3 spans 13 residues. Trimming cost V 10 bases and J 0 bases, with 13 bases left between them. In germline, CDR1 is LNHDA, CDR2 SQIVND (reference sequence). The CDR3 nucleotides read TGTGCCAATTCACAGGGTTTCTCCTACGAGCAGTACTTC. Translating it yields CANSQGFSYEQYF.

The chain joins TRBV10-3 to TRBJ1-6; 10 bases are a match to TRBD1. Losses at the gene ends were 6 bases for V and 9 bases for J; bases not matched to a gene: 11. The germline V gene has CDR1 ENHRY and CDR2 SYGVKD. The CDR3 loop spans 16 amino acids. The CDR3 sequence is CAIRGRDGTGASPLHF. CDR3 DNA: TGTGCCATCAGGGGGAGAGACGGGACAGGGGCTTCACCCCTCCACTTT.

The chain combines TRBV3-1 (or the pseudogene TRBV3-2) with TRBJ2-5; D ambiguous. There are 11 residues in the CDR3. Per the germline V gene, CDR1 is LGHDT and CDR2 is YNNKEL (reference sequence). V lost 1 base and J 9 bases, leaving 6 bases between the germline ends. The CDR3 nucleotides are TGTGCCAGCAGCCAAGGGCAGGCCCAGTACTTC. It yields the protein CASSQGQAQYF.

The V gene is TRBV2, the J gene TRBJ2-3, with 11 bases aligning to TRBD1. The CDR3 runs to 15 residues. Germline V gives CDR1 SNHLY, CDR2 FYNNEI. Trimming took 8 bases from V and 4 from J; bases not matched to a gene: 8. The chain's CDR3 is CASGQDRGRADTQYF. CDR3 nucleotides: TGTGCCAGCGGACAGGACAGGGGGCGCGCAGATACGCAGTATTTT.

The chain joins TRBV5-1 to TRBJ1-2; perhaps TRBD1 as D (5 bases). The CDR3 length is 13 residues. Per germline, CDR1 SGHRS and CDR2 YFSETQ. Trimming removed 0 bases at V and 7 bases at J, with 10 bases between. CDR3 protein: CASSLAGRSGYTF. CDR3 nucleotide sequence: TGCGCCAGCAGCTTGGCGGGGCGGAGTGGCTACACCTTC.

The chain recombines TRBV12-3 or TRBV12-4 with TRBJ2-3; D is perhaps TRBD1 (5 bases). Trimming removed 5 bases at V and 4 bases at J, with 10 bases between. The CDR3 contains 13 residues. The CDR3 bases are TGTGCCAGCAGTGGCAGGGTCCCAGATACGCAGTATTTT. Translated, it gives CASSGRVPDTQYF.

The CDR3 here is CASSQYAYEQYF. DNA of the CDR3: TGTGCCAGCAGCCAATATGCCTACGAGCAGTACTTC. The chain uses TRBV7-2 and TRBJ2-7; D is unresolved. Deletions cut 5 bases from V and 2 bases from J, with 7 bases between. The germline gives CDR1 SGHTA, CDR2 FQGNSA. The CDR3 length is 12 residues.

The J gene is TRBJ1-6, the V gene TRBV5-4; 8 bases agree with TRBD1. CDR1 and CDR2 from the germline V gene are SGHNT and YYREEE (reference sequence). CDR3 size: 15 residues. V lost 0 bases to trimming and J lost 9 bases; unmatched junction nucleotides: 5. The CDR3 region has the DNA TGTGCCAGCAGCTTGGTCGGACAGGGCAGTTCACCCCTCCACTTT. Protein: CASSLVGQGSSPLHF. The full variable domain, rest sourced from reference TRBV5-4 and TRBJ1-6, is ETGVTQSPTHLIKTRGQQVTLRCSSQSGHNTVSWYQQALGQGPQFIFQYYREEENGRGNFPPRFSGLQFPNYSSELNVNALELDDSALYLCASSLVGQGSSPLHFGNGTRLTVT.

V usage is TRBV2 and J usage is TRBJ2-7; D unresolved. Trimming removed 8 bases from V and 3 bases from J, with 14 bases in between. The CDR3 covers 13 residues. The germline gives CDR1 SNHLY, CDR2 FYNNEI. The chain's CDR3 is CASAPGAGYEQYF. CDR3 sequence (DNA): TGTGCCAGCGCCCCGGGCGCTGGCTACGAGCAGTACTTC.

This clone occurred a few times. The J gene is TRBJ1-5, the V gene TRBV5-1; D is possibly TRBD1 (6 bases). V shed 4 bases and J shed 4 bases, with 9 bases lying between them. Germline CDR1 SGHRS, CDR2 YFSETQ. This CDR3 region has 13 residues. The CDR3 reads CASSVGGNQPQHF. For the CDR3, the DNA is TGCGCCAGCAGCGTAGGGGGTAATCAGCCCCAGCATTTT.

This clone came up once. V usage is TRBV2 and J usage is TRBJ2-3; no clear D gene. V gave up 5 bases and J gave up 0 bases, with 0 bases separating them. Germline V gene sequence: CDR1 SNHLY, CDR2 FYNNEI. The CDR3 has 11 amino acids. The CDR3 loop is CASSSTDTQYF. The CDR3 nucleotides are TGTGCCAGCAGTAGCACAGATACGCAGTATTTT.